The 20 T cell receptor beta chains listed next were all sequenced from one sample in a study of PD-1 blockade in classical Hodgkin lymphoma. Time point meaning: cycle 4 day 1 (C4D1), after 5 to 7 weeks of nivolumab. Relapses following autologous stem cell transplantation were seen in all patients, with brentuximab vedotin exposure varying. Produced via immunoSEQ multiplex PCR; TCRdb's table is partial and in-frame only. Of about 41,000 clones listed, approximately 71% are singletons. Material: peripheral blood mononuclear cells (PBMCs), obtained before the fourth cycle of nivolumab. The receptors here all came from a human donor with classical Hodgkin lymphoma.

The genes are TRBV21-1 and TRBJ2-1; TRBD2, the table's D call, lacks a check against the DNA. TRBV21-1 is classified as a pseudogene. The CDR3 covers 23 residues. As DNA, the CDR3 is TGTGCCAGCAGCTCAGGGCCAACCTTCGGCAAAAGCGGGGGGGCGAGGGACAACAATGAGCAGTTCTTC. Amino acid sequence: CASSSGPTFGKSGGARDNNEQFF.

The chain employs TRBV7-9 and TRBJ1-1; 8 bases fit TRBD1. Trimming took 4 bases from V and 3 from J; bases not matched to a gene: 7. Germline V CDR1 and CDR2: SEHNR, FQNEAQ (reference sequence). The CDR3 runs to 15 residues. In nucleotides, the CDR3 is TGTGCCAGCAGCTCTTCAGGGGGCGCGGACACTGAAGCTTTCTTT. Its protein is CASSSSGGADTEAFF.

This CDR3 is CASSRMHTDTQYF. For the CDR3, the DNA is TGTGCCAGTAGCAGGATGCACACAGATACGCAGTATTTT. The chain recombines TRBV19 with TRBJ2-3, with D uncertain. The CDR3 contains 13 residues. The V and J ends lost 6 bases and 2 bases respectively, with 9 bases between them. Germline values: CDR1 LNHDA, CDR2 SQIVND (reference sequence).

The J gene is TRBJ1-1, the V gene TRBV23-1; possible D gene TRBD1, 6 bases. TRBV23-1 is treated as an ORF (open reading frame) with a function not yet certain. This CDR3 region has 15 residues. Trimming left V 1 base short and J 6 bases short, with 15 bases between. CDR3 region: CASSQLGGRNPEAFF. DNA for the CDR3: TGCGCCAGCAGTCAATTAGGGGGTAGGAATCCTGAAGCTTTCTTT.

This clone occurred a few times. The CDR3 region has the DNA TGTGCCAGCAGCTTAACGGAGAACACTGAAGCTTTCTTT. Translated: CASSLTENTEAFF. The chain carries TRBV7-9 and TRBJ1-1, with unresolved D. Deletions cut 2 bases from V and 1 base from J, with 5 bases between. The germline V gene has CDR1 SEHNR and CDR2 FQNEAQ (reference sequence). The CDR3 totals 13 residues.

The J gene is TRBJ2-7, the V gene TRBV29-1; 8 nucleotides match TRBD1. With 3 bases clipped from V and 5 bases from J, the junction kept 3 bases outside the gene matches. The CDR3 is made up of 12 amino acids. Germline values: CDR1 SQVTM, CDR2 ANQGSEA. This CDR3 is CSVEGTGNEQYF. CDR3 DNA: TGCAGCGTTGAGGGGACAGGCAACGAGCAGTACTTC.

The chain uses TRBV19 and TRBJ2-7, with D perhaps TRBD1 (5 bases). The germline gives CDR1 LNHDA, CDR2 SQIVND (reference sequence). V was pared by 4 bases and J by 6 bases, with 13 bases between. The CDR3 is 13 residues long. CDR3 amino acids: CASSRNQGREQYF. The CDR3 DNA sequence: TGTGCCAGTAGTAGGAACCAGGGTCGCGAGCAGTACTTC.

V and J are TRBV11-2 and TRBJ2-1; 10 nucleotides align to TRBD2. CDR3 size: 16 residues. Germline V gene data show CDR1 as SGHAT and CDR2 as FQNNGV. V shed 3 bases, J shed 2 bases, and the junction held 4 bases outside the gene matches. The chain's CDR3 is CASSFVLAGPYNEQFF. Here the CDR3 DNA reads TGTGCCAGCAGCTTCGTACTAGCGGGGCCCTACAATGAGCAGTTCTTC.

CDR3 sequence reads: CAISGGSYNSPLHF. CDR3 DNA sequence: TGTGCCATCTCCGGGGGCTCCTATAATTCACCCCTCCACTTT. The chain recombines TRBV10-3 with TRBJ1-6, with TRBD1 as a possible D gene (5 bases). Trimming took 8 bases from V and 0 from J, leaving 8 bases between them. The CDR3 is made up of 14 amino acids. The germline gives CDR1 ENHRY, CDR2 SYGVKD.

The chain recombines TRBV9 with TRBJ2-7; TRBD1 matches at 8 bases. Losses at the gene ends were 3 bases for V and 0 bases for J; bases not matched to a gene: 5. The germline CDR1 and CDR2 sequences are SGDLS and YYNGEE. This CDR3 is built from 15 residues. CDR3: CASSATGASSYEQYF. DNA for the CDR3: TGTGCCAGCAGCGCGACAGGGGCCAGCTCCTACGAGCAGTACTTC.

The V call is TRBV7-6, the J call TRBJ2-7; D unclear. Germline V CDR1 and CDR2: SGHVS, FNYEAQ. This CDR3 region has 13 residues. Trimming removed 0 bases from V and 4 bases from J, with 7 bases in between. CDR3 in amino acids: CASSLAGGYEQYF. In DNA, the CDR3 is TGTGCCAGCAGCTTAGCGGGTGGGTACGAGCAGTACTTC.

This clone has more than one count but fewer than ten. The chain employs TRBV11-2 and TRBJ2-3; 7 positions agree with TRBD1. The germline gives CDR1 SGHAT, CDR2 FQNNGV. Trimming at V came to 5 bases and at J to 5 bases, leaving 19 bases not matched to a gene. The CDR3 has 18 residues. The CDR3 coding sequence is TGTGCCAGCAGCCCGACATCCCCGGACAGGCAAACAGGAGATACGCAGTATTTT. It codes for CASSPTSPDRQTGDTQYF. Together with reference TRBV11-2 and TRBJ2-3, the CDR3 gives the full variable domain: EAGVAQSPRYKIIEKRQSVAFWCNPISGHATLYWYQQILGQGPKLLIQFQNNGVVDDSQLPKDRFSAERLKGVDSTLKIQPAKLEDSAVYLCASSPTSPDRQTGDTQYFGPGTRLTVL.

The chain joins TRBV27 to TRBJ2-1; the match to TRBD1 covers 7 bases. CDR3 length equals 17 residues. The germline V gene has CDR1 MNHEY and CDR2 SMNVEV (reference sequence). J was trimmed by 7 bases and V by 6 bases; bases with no gene match: 18. The CDR3 coding sequence is TGTGCCAGCAGGACAGGGACGACTCCCAATTATGGGAATGAGCAGTTCTTC. Amino acid sequence: CASRTGTTPNYGNEQFF.

V is TRBV4-1 and J is TRBJ2-1; D is unresolved. The CDR3 covers 12 residues. Germline CDR1 MGHRA, CDR2 YSYEKL. The V gene lost 5 bases and the J gene lost 6 bases, with 8 bases spanning the gap. The CDR3 region is CASSSNTNEQFF. The CDR3 DNA sequence: TGCGCCAGCAGCTCTAATACCAATGAGCAGTTCTTC.

The chain is built from TRBV5-4 and TRBJ2-5; 10 positions match TRBD2. Germline V gene sequence: CDR1 SGHNT, CDR2 YYREEE (reference sequence). The junction had 12 bases not matched to a gene; V was cut back by 0 bases and J by 1 base. This CDR3 is built from 19 residues. The DNA for the CDR3 is TGTGCCAGCAGCTTGGGCCCTCTACTAAGCGGGGGGGCCCAAGAGACCCAGTACTTC. As protein: CASSLGPLLSGGAQETQYF.

The chain carries TRBV7-8 and TRBJ1-2; 10 bases are a match to TRBD1. The V gene's germline CDR1 is SGHVS and CDR2 FQNEAQ. J was trimmed by 2 bases and V by 0 bases; bases with no gene match: 9. The length of the CDR3 is 18 residues. CDR3 DNA sequence: TGTGCCAGCAGCTTAGCGATAAGACCGGGACAGGGGAACTATGGCTACACCTTC. This codes for CASSLAIRPGQGNYGYTF.

In its sample, this clone was seen once. The chain joins TRBV5-5 to TRBJ2-5; TRBD2 is a possible D gene (6 bases). Germline CDR1 and CDR2: SGHKS and YYEKEE (reference sequence). The V end lost 2 bases, the J end lost 2 bases, and 13 bases lay between the germline ends. This CDR3 has 15 residues. CDR3 loop: CASSFPSGTQETQYF. CDR3 coding DNA: TGTGCCAGCAGCTTCCCCTCGGGGACTCAAGAGACCCAGTACTTC. Based on the CDR3 plus reference TRBV5-5 and TRBJ2-5, the full variable domain is DAGVTQSPTHLIKTRGQQVTLRCSPISGHKSVSWYQQVLGQGPQFIFQYYEKEERGRGNFPDRFSARQFPNYSSELNVNALLLGDSALYLCASSFPSGTQETQYFGPGTRLLVL.

The chain uses TRBV5-1 and TRBJ2-2, with unresolved D. The CDR3 contains 14 residues. V was trimmed by 0 bases and J by 5 bases, leaving 8 bases between them. Germline CDR1 SGHRS, CDR2 YFSETQ. CDR3 sequence: CASSLGGQTGELFF. In DNA form, the CDR3 reads TGCGCCAGCAGCTTGGGGGGTCAAACCGGGGAGCTGTTTTTT.

The V and J genes are TRBV19 and TRBJ1-4; maybe TRBD1 (5 bases). V was trimmed by 7 bases and J by 3 bases, leaving 9 bases between them. Germline CDR1 reads LNHDA; CDR2 reads SQIVND (reference sequence). This CDR3 has 13 amino acids. CDR3 amino acids: CASIGASNEKLFF. DNA of the CDR3: TGTGCCAGTATTGGGGCCTCTAATGAAAAACTGTTTTTT. The full variable domain, with the rest looked up from reference TRBV19 and TRBJ1-4, is DGGITQSPKYLFRKEGQNVTLSCEQNLNHDAMYWYRQDPGQGLRLIYYSQIVNDFQKGDIAEGYSVSREKKESFPLTVTSAQKNPTAFYLCASIGASNEKLFFGSGTQLSVL.

This clone was detected once. The chain combines TRBV19 with TRBJ1-6; 10 nucleotides agree with TRBD1. J gave up 7 bases and V 5 bases, and 2 bases lay outside the gene matches. The CDR3 totals 14 residues. CDR1 is LNHDA and CDR2 is SQIVND in the germline V gene (reference sequence). The CDR3 sequence: CASSDRGPNSPLHF. The CDR3 region has the DNA TGTGCCAGTAGTGACAGGGGGCCAAATTCACCCCTCCACTTT.